This TCR beta chain was sequenced for a study of T-cell memory formation after mild COVID-19. A 5'RACE reaction primed in the constant segment made cDNA libraries of TCR alpha and TCR beta, and these carried sample barcodes and UMIs. Each CDR3 protein is one row after TCRdb ran MiXCR on the 5' RACE reads. In the table there are hundreds of thousands of distinct CDR3 sequences, around 30% of which are singletons. The germline V and J ends were trimmed by 0 bases and 2 bases, with 11 bases remaining between them. CDR1 LNHNV and CDR2 YYDKDF come from the germline V gene (reference sequence). The CDR3 spans 17 residues. Study-wide results and caveats: Memory sampled before infection contained some responding clones, suggesting cross-reactive memory joined. The study found balanced CD4/CD8 in clones contracting day 15 to 85 and a CD4+ lean in later expanders. CD4+ contracting clones were found mainly in CM and EM, and CD8+ ones in EMRA.

Points on this clonotype: Its antigen is not known.

The sample consisted of PBMCs or a T cell subset sorted from them (not recorded which). The rearrangement joins TRBV15 to TRBJ2-6, with TRBD2 as a possible D gene (6 bases). The clonotype comes from an adult woman who had mild COVID-19 (a few samples of this study predate the infection). Cell type and time point are not known. CDR3 loop: CATSRDMEGPGANVLTF. The CDR3 bases are TGTGCCACCAGCAGAGATATGGAGGGCCCTGGGGCCAACGTCCTGACTTTC.